One and the same sample provided the 29 T cell receptor beta chains below, sequenced in a study of CD8 T cells in ankylosing spondylitis. TCRdb used MiXCR to reprocess the 5' RACE reads, holding one entry per CDR3 protein. The sample lists tens of thousands of distinct CDR3 sequences, under 4.5% occurring once. Material: blood, either unsorted or a sorted T cell fraction (not recorded which). Receptor source: a female donor with ankylosing spondylitis or in good health (not recorded which).

Ten or more counts support this clonotype. This chain joins TRBV9 and TRBJ1-6; 8 bases are shared with TRBD1. The junction had 9 bases not matched to a gene; V was cut back by 4 bases and J by 6 bases. Germline V gene lookup returns CDR1 SGDLS and CDR2 YYNGEE. This CDR3 has 16 residues. This CDR3 is CASSTTQGALNSPLHF. The CDR3 region has the DNA TGTGCCAGCAGCACTACCCAGGGGGCTCTTAATTCACCCCTCCACTTT.

This clonotype came up many times. The chain has TRBV9 and TRBJ2-2; D unresolved. This CDR3 spans 15 amino acids. Trimming pared 0 bases from V and 1 base from J, leaving 7 bases between. Germline CDR1 and CDR2: SGDLS and YYNGEE. In nucleotides, the CDR3 is TGTGCCAGCAGCGTAGAGGTCATGAACACCGGGGAGCTGTTTTTT. This codes for CASSVEVMNTGELFF.

This clonotype has a handful of counts. V usage is TRBV10-3 and J usage is TRBJ2-5; tentatively, D is TRBD2 (6 bases). The V gene lost 11 bases and the J gene lost 5 bases, with 30 bases spanning the gap. CDR1 ENHRY and CDR2 SYGVKD come from the germline V gene. This CDR3 has 17 residues. CDR3 sequence: CAARVISGTGVRETQYF. As DNA, the CDR3 is TGTGCCGCCAGGGTAATATCCGGGACTGGAGTCAGGGAGACCCAGTACTTC.

There are many counts of this clonotype. The chain couples TRBV9 to TRBJ2-1; 14 bases agree with TRBD2. This CDR3 has 16 amino acids. V lost 3 bases to trimming and J lost 5 bases; unmatched junction nucleotides: 4. From germline, CDR1 is SGDLS and CDR2 YYNGEE. CDR3 amino acids: CASSEGLAGADNEQFF. The CDR3 DNA reads TGTGCCAGCAGCGAGGGACTAGCGGGGGCCGACAATGAGCAGTTCTTC.

The chain joins TRBV9 to TRBJ2-1; D is possibly TRBD1 or TRBD2 (5 bases each). Germline-derived CDR1 and CDR2 are SGDLS and YYNGEE. Trimming shortened V by 4 bases and J by 10 bases, and 12 bases separated the two germline ends. The CDR3 contains 12 residues. CDR3 nucleotide sequence: TGTGCCAGCAGCATTCGGGACGGCGAGCAGTTCTTC. Translating gives CASSIRDGEQFF. The complete variable domain, with remaining parts taken from reference TRBV9 and TRBJ2-1, reads DSGVTQTPKHLITATGQRVTLRCSPRSGDLSVYWYQQSLDQGLQFLIQYYNGEERAKGNILERFSAQQFPDLHSELNLSSLELGDSALYFCASSIRDGEQFFGPGTRLTVL.

This clonotype was found many times. The chain recombines TRBV9 with TRBJ2-5, with 11 bases fitting TRBD1. The trim removed 2 bases at V and 5 bases at J, leaving 8 bases unmatched. CDR1 SGDLS and CDR2 YYNGEE come from the germline V gene. CDR3 length: 16 residues. The CDR3 loop is CASSVLGQGVWETQYF. The CDR3 DNA is TGTGCCAGCAGCGTCCTGGGACAGGGGGTTTGGGAGACCCAGTACTTC.

This clonotype was recorded many times. The CDR3 loop is CASSVGGNEQYF. As DNA, the CDR3 is TGTGCCAGCAGCGTAGGGGGAAACGAGCAGTACTTC. The V and J genes are TRBV9 and TRBJ2-7, with unresolved D. The CDR3 has 12 residues. Trimming shortened V by 0 bases and J by 5 bases, and 6 bases separated the two germline ends. Germline CDR1 reads SGDLS; CDR2 reads YYNGEE.

This clonotype is medium-sized (0.01 to 0.1%) in the sample. CDR3 coding DNA: TGTGCCAGCAGCGCCCTGGGGGGGGCAAGATCGTCAGATACGCAGTATTTT. This sequence encodes CASSALGGARSSDTQYF. This sequence joins TRBV9 and TRBJ2-3; possible D gene TRBD2, 7 bases. Trimming left V 3 bases short and J 4 bases short, with 21 bases between. The germline V gene has CDR1 SGDLS and CDR2 YYNGEE. The CDR3 has 17 amino acids.

This clonotype appeared many times. The V and J genes are TRBV9 and TRBJ2-2; D is uncertain. The CDR3 runs 14 residues. V dropped 0 bases and J dropped 4 bases, with 7 bases sitting between them. CDR1 is SGDLS and CDR2 is YYNGEE in the germline V gene. In DNA form, the CDR3 reads TGTGCCAGCAGCGTAGGGACCCCCACCGGGGAGCTGTTTTTT. Encoded protein: CASSVGTPTGELFF.

The sample holds many counts of this clonotype. CDR3 loop: CASGEGPRDEQFF. CDR3 in DNA: TGTGCCAGCGGAGAGGGGCCCAGAGATGAGCAGTTCTTC. The chain combines TRBV9 with TRBJ2-1; D is tentatively TRBD1 or TRBD2 (5 bases each). Germline-derived CDR1 and CDR2 are SGDLS and YYNGEE. Trimming removed 7 bases from V and 8 bases from J, with 16 bases in between. The CDR3 is 13 amino acids. Full variable domain (missing parts from reference TRBV9 and TRBJ2-1): DSGVTQTPKHLITATGQRVTLRCSPRSGDLSVYWYQQSLDQGLQFLIQYYNGEERAKGNILERFSAQQFPDLHSELNLSSLELGDSALYFCASGEGPRDEQFFGPGTRLTVL.

The rearrangement links TRBV9 to TRBJ2-2; D might be TRBD1 (6 bases). V was trimmed by 5 bases and J by 3 bases, leaving 8 bases between them. The CDR3 contains 13 residues. The germline gives CDR1 SGDLS, CDR2 YYNGEE. The CDR3 is CASRSGDTGELFF. In DNA, the CDR3 is TGTGCCAGCAGGTCAGGGGACACCGGGGAGCTGTTTTTT.

This clonotype was observed many times. CDR3 region: CASSVGAYRQRRNTGELFF. The CDR3 DNA is TGTGCCAGCAGCGTAGGGGCCTACAGGCAGCGGCGGAACACCGGGGAGCTGTTTTTT. V and J are TRBV9 and TRBJ2-2; either TRBD1 or TRBD2 may supply D (5 bases each). Per the germline V gene, CDR1 is SGDLS and CDR2 is YYNGEE. V gave up 0 bases and J gave up 1 base, with 19 bases separating them. The CDR3 is 19 residues long.

By frequency in the sample, this clonotype is medium-sized. The chain joins TRBV9 to TRBJ1-1; possible D gene TRBD1, 5 bases. The CDR3 length is 15 residues. V lost 0 bases and J 2 bases, leaving 11 bases between the germline ends. Germline V CDR1 and CDR2: SGDLS, YYNGEE. In nucleotides, the CDR3 is TGTGCCAGCAGCGTAGGGGGGTCCCATAACACTGAAGCTTTCTTT. Its translation is CASSVGGSHNTEAFF.

This clonotype was seen many times. CDR3 DNA: TGTGCCAGCAGCGTAGTTCTAGCGGGGCTTAGCGGAAACACCGGGGAGCTGTTTTTT. Translating it yields CASSVVLAGLSGNTGELFF. This chain links TRBV9 with TRBJ2-2; TRBD2 matches 9 bases. CDR1 and CDR2 from the germline V gene are SGDLS and YYNGEE. V lost 0 bases to trimming and J lost 2 bases; unmatched junction nucleotides: 11. The CDR3 contains 19 residues.

This clonotype was observed many times. The chain is built from TRBV9 and TRBJ2-2; D gene unclear. The CDR3 length is 16 residues. The V gene's germline CDR1 is SGDLS and CDR2 YYNGEE. With 3 bases removed from V and 7 bases from J, the gap between germline ends came to 19 bases. As DNA, the CDR3 is TGTGCCAGCAGCGCCGGTCCATCGTTGTTAGGCGGGGAGCTGTTTTTT. As protein: CASSAGPSLLGGELFF. Supplemented by reference TRBV9 and TRBJ2-2, the full variable domain reads DSGVTQTPKHLITATGQRVTLRCSPRSGDLSVYWYQQSLDQGLQFLIQYYNGEERAKGNILERFSAQQFPDLHSELNLSSLELGDSALYFCASSAGPSLLGGELFFGEGSRLTVL.

This clonotype showed up many times. The chain couples TRBV9 to TRBJ2-3; D tentatively fits TRBD1 or TRBD2 (5 bases each). Germline values: CDR1 SGDLS, CDR2 YYNGEE. The germline V and J ends were trimmed by 3 bases and 4 bases, with 15 bases remaining between them. The CDR3 is 15 residues long. In DNA, the CDR3 is TGTGCCAGCAGCGGGGACGTCAGTCCGCCAGATACGCAGTATTTT. Its protein is CASSGDVSPPDTQYF.

Many counts were recorded for this clonotype. The chain has TRBV9 and TRBJ2-1, with D tentatively TRBD2 (5 bases). The V gene's germline CDR1 is SGDLS and CDR2 YYNGEE. Trimming took 0 bases from V and 5 from J, leaving 15 bases between them. There are 16 residues in the CDR3. The CDR3 sequence is CASSVATRRTDNEQFF. In DNA form, the CDR3 reads TGTGCCAGCAGCGTAGCAACTAGACGCACCGACAATGAGCAGTTCTTC.

This clonotype was counted many times. The chain couples TRBV9 to TRBJ2-7, with 9 bases fitting TRBD1. V shed 0 bases, J shed 5 bases, and the junction held 6 bases outside the gene matches. The CDR3 loop spans 15 amino acids. Germline lookup yields CDR1 SGDLS and CDR2 YYNGEE. The CDR3 DNA reads TGTGCCAGCAGCGTAGAAGGGACAGGGCTCGACGAGCAGTACTTC. Its translation: CASSVEGTGLDEQYF. The variable domain in full, completed from reference TRBV9 and TRBJ2-7, reads DSGVTQTPKHLITATGQRVTLRCSPRSGDLSVYWYQQSLDQGLQFLIQYYNGEERAKGNILERFSAQQFPDLHSELNLSSLELGDSALYFCASSVEGTGLDEQYFGPGTRLTVT.

In this sample, this clonotype turned up many times. The chain carries TRBV9 and TRBJ2-2; no clear D. Germline V gives CDR1 SGDLS, CDR2 YYNGEE. The CDR3 spans 16 residues. V lost 3 bases, J lost 5 bases, and 17 bases lay in between. The CDR3 DNA reads TGTGCCAGCAGCGCGCCTGGACCTTCTCCTACCGGGGAGCTGTTTTTT. Translating gives CASSAPGPSPTGELFF. Looking up the rest from reference TRBV9 and TRBJ2-2 gives the full variable domain: DSGVTQTPKHLITATGQRVTLRCSPRSGDLSVYWYQQSLDQGLQFLIQYYNGEERAKGNILERFSAQQFPDLHSELNLSSLELGDSALYFCASSAPGPSPTGELFFGEGSRLTVL.

This clonotype was seen many times. The chain links TRBV9 to TRBJ2-1; D is perhaps TRBD2 (5 bases). Trimming took 1 base from V and 9 from J, leaving 11 bases between them. CDR1 SGDLS and CDR2 YYNGEE come from the germline V gene. The CDR3 is 13 amino acids. CDR3 residues: CASSVSPEGEQFF. The CDR3 DNA sequence: TGTGCCAGCAGCGTAAGCCCCGAGGGTGAGCAGTTCTTC.

This clonotype has a count of ten or more. The chain is built from TRBV9 and TRBJ2-2, with unresolved D. CDR1 and CDR2 (germline): SGDLS, YYNGEE. The CDR3 loop spans 13 amino acids. V lost 7 bases, J lost 3 bases, and 10 bases lay in between. The CDR3, as DNA: TGTGCCAGCGGGTTCTTTGACACCGGGGAGCTGTTTTTT. Protein product: CASGFFDTGELFF.

This clonotype appeared many times. Written as DNA, the CDR3 is TGTGCCAGCGGACCCACCACGGGAGATACGCAGTATTTT. This sequence encodes CASGPTTGDTQYF. The chain couples TRBV9 to TRBJ2-3; D remains unclear. Trimming stripped 7 bases from V and 5 bases from J, with 14 bases between. CDR3 length: 13 residues. The germline V gene encodes CDR1 SGDLS and CDR2 YYNGEE.

In its sample, this clonotype was seen many times. CDR3 DNA: TGTGCCAGCAGCGGAGCTGGGTTAGGCAATGAGCAGTTCTTC. This gives the protein CASSGAGLGNEQFF. V usage is TRBV9 and J usage is TRBJ2-1; no clear D gene. Germline V CDR1 and CDR2: SGDLS, YYNGEE. The CDR3 extends over 14 amino acids. V lost 3 bases, J lost 6 bases, and 13 bases lay in between.

Many counts were recorded for this clonotype. The chain is built from TRBV9 and TRBJ2-5, with 8 bases that match TRBD2. The CDR3 has 15 residues. The V and J ends lost 0 bases and 5 bases, in that order; junction bases with no gene match: 6. In germline, CDR1 is SGDLS, CDR2 YYNGEE. Here the CDR3 DNA reads TGTGCCAGCAGCGTAGCCAGCGGGGGTCGGGAGACCCAGTACTTC. Its protein product is CASSVASGGRETQYF.

This clonotype was seen many times. The J gene is TRBJ1-2, the V gene TRBV9; D unclear. This CDR3 has 12 residues. Germline V gene lookup returns CDR1 SGDLS and CDR2 YYNGEE. The V end lost 4 bases, the J end lost 5 bases, and 9 bases lay between the germline ends. The CDR3 DNA reads as TGTGCCAGCAGCCCGGCCTTATATGGCTACACCTTC. Translated, it gives CASSPALYGYTF.

This clonotype was detected ten times or more. V usage is TRBV9 and J usage is TRBJ2-5; D is unresolved. The CDR3 has 13 amino acids. The germline CDR1 and CDR2 sequences are SGDLS and YYNGEE. Trimming took off 4 bases at V and 3 bases at J, with 10 bases between the two ends. This chain's CDR3 is CASSPPSEETQYF. As DNA, the CDR3 is TGTGCCAGCAGCCCCCCGTCGGAAGAGACCCAGTACTTC.

This clonotype was seen at least ten times. V gene TRBV9 combines with J gene TRBJ2-3; D perhaps matches TRBD2 (5 bases). V dropped 6 bases and J dropped 0 bases, with 8 bases sitting between them. The length of the CDR3 is 13 residues. Germline CDR1 and CDR2: SGDLS and YYNGEE. For the CDR3, the DNA is TGTGCCAGCACGGGCGGGAGCACAGATACGCAGTATTTT. The encoded protein is CASTGGSTDTQYF.

In this sample, this clonotype turned up many times. The rearrangement joins TRBV9 to TRBJ2-2; D remains unclear. The germline V gene has CDR1 SGDLS and CDR2 YYNGEE. This CDR3 has 13 residues. Trimming stripped 1 base from V and 3 bases from J, with 4 bases between. The CDR3, as DNA: TGTGCCAGCAGCGTAAAGGACACCGGGGAGCTGTTTTTT. This gives the protein CASSVKDTGELFF.

This clonotype was counted ten times or more. V is TRBV9 and J is TRBJ1-1; perhaps TRBD1 as D (5 bases). There are 14 residues in the CDR3. Germline V CDR1 and CDR2: SGDLS, YYNGEE. Trimming stripped 3 bases from V and 1 base from J, with 10 bases between. The CDR3 bases are TGTGCCAGCAGCGCCGCAGGACAGAACACTGAAGCTTTCTTT. It is translated as CASSAAGQNTEAFF.